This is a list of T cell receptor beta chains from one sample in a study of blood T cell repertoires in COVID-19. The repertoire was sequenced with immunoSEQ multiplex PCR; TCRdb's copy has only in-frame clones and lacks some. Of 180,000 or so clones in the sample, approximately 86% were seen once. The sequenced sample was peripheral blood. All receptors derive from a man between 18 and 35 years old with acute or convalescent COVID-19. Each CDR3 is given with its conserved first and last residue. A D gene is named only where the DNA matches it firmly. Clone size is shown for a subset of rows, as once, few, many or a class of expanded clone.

TGCAGCGTCGGGAGGGACAGGGCTGAAAAACTGTTTTTT CSVGRDRAEKLFF TRBJ1-4 TRBD1 TRBV29-1 -
TGCGCCAGCAGCCAAGTGGGCCAGAACTATGGCTACACCTTC CASSQVGQNYGYTF TRBJ1-2 - TRBV4-1 -
TGTGCCTGGAGTTCGGGAGAGGAAAAACTGTTTTTT CAWSSGEEKLFF TRBJ1-4 - TRBV30 -
TGTGCCAGCAGTGAAGTCGCTTCGGTGGGCGCACCCACAGATACGCAGTATTTT CASSEVASVGAPTDTQYF TRBJ2-3 - TRBV2 -
TGTGCCAGCAGTGACAGGTTGAACACTGAAGCTTTCTTT CASSDRLNTEAFF TRBJ1-1 - TRBV12-3/TRBV12-4 once
TGTGCCAGCTCACCCGTGATACGGCGAAGAGGTTCTCCGAACACCGGGGAGCTGTTTTTT CASSPVIRRRGSPNTGELFF TRBJ2-2 - TRBV18 -
TGTGCCAGCAGCTTATGGCAGGATTACAATGAGCAGTTCTTC CASSLWQDYNEQFF TRBJ2-1 - TRBV7-2 -
TGTGCCAGCAGTAATGACAGGGGTTCAGGAAACACCATATATTTT CASSNDRGSGNTIYF TRBJ1-3 TRBD1 TRBV6-5 -
TGTGCCACCAGGGCTGCAGGGGGCGCGGGTGACGGCTACACCTTC CATRAAGGAGDGYTF TRBJ1-2 TRBD1 TRBV24-1 -
TGTGCCAGCAGCCAAGCGAGGGGGACTAATGAAAAACTGTTTTTT CASSQARGTNEKLFF TRBJ1-4 - TRBV14 -
TGTGCCAGCTCATCTCTTACCGGGACAGGGGGTTCGAGCTCCTACGAGCAGTACTTC CASSSLTGTGGSSSYEQYF TRBJ2-7 TRBD1 TRBV18 -
TGCGCCAGCAGCCAGGGGACAGGTTACGAGCAGTACTTC CASSQGTGYEQYF TRBJ2-7 TRBD1 TRBV4-1 -
TGTGCCAGCAGTTACCCCGCGGGGAACACTGAAGCTTTCTTT CASSYPAGNTEAFF TRBJ1-1 - TRBV6-6 -
TGTGCCTGGAGTGTGGGGCGGGATAATCAGCCCCAGCATTTT CAWSVGRDNQPQHF TRBJ1-5 - TRBV30 -